This TCR beta chain was profiled in a study of T cell repertoires in cytomegalovirus infection (dated by TCRdb to between 2019 and 2020). Looking at the study overall: Donor HLA type was relevant to the analysis, as public TCR beta signatures indicated carriage of CMV infection together with the matching HLA type. Results the study describes overall, beyond this receptor: In both this cohort and an independent roughly 350-donor cohort, the cumulative frequency of public TCR beta family members distinguished carriers of CMV infection plus the relevant HLA type. The ex vivo response was dominated by HLA-C-restricted CMV-specific TCR beta clonotypes, which also provided the single most frequent clonotype in two of eight donors.

V lost 3 bases and J lost 3 bases; the stretch between them is 12 bases long. Looking up the germline V gene yields CDR1 SNHLY and CDR2 FYNNEI. The CDR3 has 15 amino acids, counting the end cysteine and phenylalanine. Left in the record is the CDR3 DNA by itself, 45 bases read in frame from the first base. Turning to this clonotype: Its target antigen remains unknown. Base-call qualities are not available, and no considerably larger clone is one nucleotide away.

The sequencer was an Illumina HiSeq 1500. TCRdb trimmed public reads at Q25 via fastp, called clones via MiXCR and kept in-frame beta chains. Identical CDR3 proteins give one entry, which carries the most common genes and DNA. The sample contains over 150,000 distinct CDR3 sequences, roughly 19% of them found a single time. The top ten constitute 2.5% to 3% of the sample. The sequencing input was PBMCs. The sequence is built from TRBV2 and TRBJ2-1; no confident D gene assignment can be made. The origin of this receptor is a human donor in good health (CMV status not recorded). Some clones in this sample may be carry-over from other donors' samples. The DNA sequence reads TGTGCCAGCAGTGACGTTAGCCTTAACTACAATGAGCAGTTCTTC. Its product reads: CASSDVSLNYNEQFF.